This is a list of T cell receptor beta chains from one sample in a study of T cell responses to AZD1222 COVID-19 vaccine. The data were produced by immunoSEQ multiplex PCR, yet TCRdb's version contains in-frame clones alone and is incomplete. The sample includes around 100,000 clones, 80% to 90% seen only once; the top ten take about 15%. The starting material was peripheral blood, obtained on day 0 of AZD1222 vaccination. All receptors derive from an adult in good health. The CDR3 runs from the conserved cysteine through the conserved F or W. A D gene is named only where the DNA matches it firmly. Not every row has a clone size; where given, it reads once, few, many or a size class.

NA	TRBJ1-2	TRBV27	NA	CASSLLGAGGYTF	TGTGCCAGCAGTTTACTGGGGGCGGGAGGCTACACCTTC
NA	TRBJ1-2	TRBV6-4	TRBD1	CASSDSVFRQGANYGYTF	TGTGCCAGCAGTGACTCCGTGTTTCGACAGGGAGCCAACTATGGCTACACCTTC
NA	TRBJ1-2	TRBV5-1	NA	CASSLEARIKGYGYTF	TGCGCCAGCAGCTTGGAAGCGCGGATCAAGGGTTATGGCTACACCTTC
NA	TRBJ2-7	TRBV7-9	NA	CASSLAWTQGTYEQYF	TGTGCCAGCAGCTTAGCGTGGACACAGGGAACCTACGAGCAGTACTTC
NA	TRBJ2-5	TRBV6-5	TRBD2	CASRSGGAEKTQYF	TGTGCCAGCAGGAGCGGGGGGGCGGAGAAGACCCAGTACTTC
NA	TRBJ2-5	TRBV5-1	NA	CASSTAHPEETQYF	TGCGCCAGCTCCACCGCCCACCCGGAGGAGACCCAGTACTTC
NA	TRBJ1-5	TRBV19	NA	CASSIVPDQPQHF	TGTGCCAGTAGTATAGTCCCTGATCAGCCCCAGCATTTT
few	TRBJ2-7	TRBV13	TRBD2	CASSLRAGAYEQYF	TGTGCCAGCAGCTTAAGAGCGGGGGCCTACGAGCAGTACTTC
NA	TRBJ2-5	TRBV7-3	NA	CASSSGLKETQYF	TGTGCCAGCAGCTCAGGGTTGAAGGAGACCCAGTACTTC
NA	TRBJ2-7	TRBV9	NA	CASSPVAGRGTSYEQYF	TGTGCCAGCAGCCCGGTTGCGGGACGGGGAACCTCCTACGAGCAGTACTTC
NA	TRBJ1-2	TRBV5-8	TRBD1	CASSSKTGWEGYTF	TGTGCCAGCAGTTCCAAGACAGGGTGGGAAGGCTACACCTTC
NA	TRBJ2-2	TRBV7-6	TRBD2	CASSTLAGGNTGELFF	TGTGCCAGCAGCACGCTAGCGGGGGGGAACACCGGGGAGCTGTTTTTT
NA	TRBJ2-7	TRBV7-9	NA	CASSLVGEARQYF	TGTGCCAGCAGCTTAGTGGGGGAGGCGAGGCAGTACTTC
NA	TRBJ2-7	TRBV7-9	NA	CASSLGQLYEQYF	TGTGCCAGCAGCTTAGGCCAGCTTTACGAGCAGTACTTC
NA	TRBJ1-1	TRBV5-4	TRBD1	CASSLVTGRAFF	TGTGCCAGCAGCTTGGTGACAGGGCGAGCTTTCTTT
NA	TRBJ2-7	TRBV10-3	NA	CAISGREGPIEQYF	TGTGCCATCAGTGGCAGGGAAGGCCCCATCGAGCAGTACTTC
NA	TRBJ1-5	TRBV5-1	NA	CASSPWGASNQPQHF	TGCGCCAGCAGCCCCTGGGGGGCTAGCAATCAGCCCCAGCATTTT
once	TRBJ2-7	TRBV2	NA	CATNAGTDTYEQYF	TGTGCCACAAACGCCGGGACGGATACCTACGAGCAGTACTTC
NA	TRBJ1-3	TRBV7-9	NA	CASSSQGLDTIYF	TGTGCCAGCAGCAGTCAGGGTCTTGACACCATATATTTT
NA	TRBJ1-5	TRBV6-2/TRBV6-3	TRBD1	CASSYSTLRDRVFGDQPQHF	TGTGCCAGCAGTTACTCGACCCTTCGGGACAGGGTATTTGGCGATCAGCCCCAGCATTTT
NA	TRBJ1-6	TRBV7-3	TRBD1	CASSRDRLNSPLHF	TGTGCCAGCAGCCGGGACAGGCTAAATTCACCCCTCCACTTT
NA	TRBJ1-5	TRBV15	NA	CATSRARPEGNQPQHF	TGTGCCACCAGCAGAGCCCGGCCGGAGGGCAATCAGCCCCAGCATTTT
NA	TRBJ1-5	TRBV30	NA	CAWSAAPGQPQHF	TGTGCCTGGAGTGCCGCCCCCGGGCAGCCCCAGCATTTT
NA	TRBJ1-1	TRBV4-3	NA	CASSQDLVGVSGTEAFF	TGCGCCAGCAGCCAAGATCTGGTAGGGGTGTCGGGCACTGAAGCTTTCTTT
NA	TRBJ1-5	TRBV10-1	NA	CATRRGGGEVQPQHF	TGCGCCACCCGCCGTGGGGGGGGTGAAGTTCAGCCCCAGCATTTT
NA	TRBJ1-4	TRBV9	NA	CASSDPRSEGKLFF	TGTGCCAGCAGCGATCCGAGGTCAGAGGGAAAACTGTTTTTT
NA	TRBJ1-1	TRBV10-3	NA	CAISEKEGYTEAFF	TGTGCCATCAGTGAAAAGGAGGGATACACTGAAGCTTTCTTT
NA	TRBJ1-2	TRBV5-6	TRBD1	CASSLVGDSDFYGYTF	TGTGCCAGCAGCTTGGTCGGGGACAGTGACTTCTATGGCTACACCTTC
NA	TRBJ1-3	TRBV12-3/TRBV12-4	NA	CASSYHRGNTIYF	TGTGCCAGCAGTTACCACAGGGGAAACACCATATATTTT
NA	TRBJ1-1	TRBV7-9	NA	CASSLGSGAEAFF	TGTGCCAGCAGCTTAGGTTCCGGAGCTGAAGCTTTCTTT
NA	TRBJ1-5	TRBV29-1	NA	CSVEDRRAPYSNQPQHF	TGCAGCGTTGAAGATCGTCGGGCACCTTATAGCAATCAGCCCCAGCATTTT
few	TRBJ2-7	TRBV6-2/TRBV6-3	NA	CASSYGMANYEQYF	TGTGCCAGCAGTTATGGGATGGCGAACTACGAGCAGTACTTC
NA	TRBJ1-5	TRBV27	TRBD1	CASRGGTGMSNQPQHF	TGTGCCAGCAGGGGAGGGACAGGCATGAGCAATCAGCCCCAGCATTTT
once	TRBJ1-1	TRBV4-1	NA	CASSQDHGRNTEAFF	TGCGCCAGCAGCCAAGATCATGGCAGGAACACTGAAGCTTTCTTT
NA	TRBJ2-1	TRBV19	TRBD2	CASSHQRSREGLNEQFF	TGTGCCAGTAGCCATCAGAGGTCGCGGGAGGGCCTGAATGAGCAGTTCTTC
NA	TRBJ2-7	TRBV4-3	TRBD2	CASSQDGGASGIYEQYF	TGCGCCAGCAGCCAAGACGGGGGGGCCTCGGGGATTTACGAGCAGTACTTC
NA	TRBJ2-7	TRBV29-1	NA	CSVESPGYEQYF	TGCAGCGTTGAGTCCCCTGGCTACGAGCAGTACTTC